One sample yielded the 5 T cell receptor beta chains listed below, sequenced in a study of blood T cell repertoires in COVID-19. Generated by immunoSEQ multiplex PCR, the TCRdb table keeps only in-frame clones and is missing some. The sample holds around 300,000 clones, roughly 90% seen once. The sequenced material came from peripheral blood. These receptors were collected from a woman aged 50 to 60 with active or convalescent COVID-19.

The chain is built from TRBV7-2 and TRBJ1-1, with 7 bases that match TRBD1. CDR3 size: 14 residues. Germline V gives CDR1 SGHTA, CDR2 FQGNSA. Trimming at V came to 4 bases and at J to 4 bases, leaving 6 bases not matched to a gene. CDR3 amino acids: CASSSDRVGTEAFF. As DNA, the CDR3 is TGTGCCAGCAGCTCAGACAGGGTGGGCACTGAAGCTTTCTTT.

This clone was seen a few times. This chain links TRBV5-6 with TRBJ2-4; 7 positions match TRBD1. Germline V lookup: CDR1 SGHDT, CDR2 YYEEEE. The CDR3 sequence is 15 residues long. Trimming cost V 1 base and J 6 bases; bases outside gene matches: 7. The CDR3: CASSLRQGLLNIQYF. In nucleotides, the CDR3 is TGTGCCAGCAGCTTGAGACAGGGTCTCTTAAACATTCAGTACTTC.

This clone was observed a few times. V is TRBV9 and J is TRBJ2-1; no clear D gene. Looked up from germline, CDR1 is SGDLS and CDR2 is YYNGEE. With 3 bases removed from V and 5 bases from J, the gap between germline ends came to 18 bases. The CDR3 sequence is 16 residues long. CDR3 nucleotides: TGTGCCAGCAGCGGAACCAGCGTGGCCCCAAACAATGAGCAGTTCTTC. Protein sequence: CASSGTSVAPNNEQFF.

The gene calls are TRBV11-2 and TRBJ1-1; 7 nucleotides line up with TRBD1. Unmatched junction bases numbered 10, after V lost 4 bases and J lost 2 bases. The CDR3 totals 16 residues. The V gene's germline CDR1 is SGHAT and CDR2 FQNNGV. This CDR3 is CASSSYPGGGNTEAFF. In DNA, the CDR3 is TGTGCCAGCAGCTCATACCCAGGGGGAGGAAACACTGAAGCTTTCTTT.

This rearrangement joins TRBV14 to TRBJ2-1, with TRBD2 identical over 7 bases. The CDR3 is 16 residues long. V trimming: 5 bases; J trimming: 0 bases; junction bases outside the gene matches: 7. CDR1 and CDR2 (germline): SGHDN, FVKESK. The CDR3 loop reads CASSKHLADSYNEQFF. In nucleotides, the CDR3 is TGTGCCAGCAGCAAACATCTAGCGGACTCCTACAATGAGCAGTTCTTC. Full variable domain (remainder filled in from reference TRBV14 and TRBJ2-1): EAGVTQFPSHSVIEKGQTVTLRCDPISGHDNLYWYRRVMGKEIKFLLHFVKESKQDESGMPNNRFLAERTGGTYSTLKVQPAELEDSGVYFCASSKHLADSYNEQFFGPGTRLTVL.